The text below deals with one T cell receptor (beta chain). Its antigen is not identified. This sample stems from a study of T cell responses to AZD1222 COVID-19 vaccine. V lost 11 bases to trimming and J lost 2 bases, with 15 bases between them. CDR3 length: 13 amino acids. Germline CDR1 and CDR2: MDHEN and SYDVKM. The method was immunoSEQ multiplex PCR; TCRdb's version includes in-frame clones alone and lacks a portion of them. The table has 150,000 to 180,000 clones, around nine tenths seen once. Regarding the study as a whole: White British ancestry dominated among donors, who included more females, and clonal diversity was possibly underestimated. CD4 TCRs associated with vaccination spanned spike, dominating at 160-218 and 743-854. Reportedly, nearly half of unique spike TCRs recognized epitopes outside B.1.351/B.1.1.7 mutations.

This specimen consisted of peripheral blood, obtained on day 0 of AZD1222 vaccination. The J gene is TRBJ1-2, the V gene TRBV28; no reliable D call. This TCR derives from an adult in good health. The CDR3 nucleotides read TGTGCCGTAGCGTGGGAGGAAAACTATGGCTACACCTTC. Its translation is CAVAWEENYGYTF.